The 7 T cell receptor beta chains reported below all come from one sample, sequenced in a study of human T cells and chemical hapten exposure. Via MiXCR, TCRdb re-called the RACE reads, giving one row per CDR3 protein. The table lists fewer than 500,000 distinct CDR3 sequences, more than 4.5% of them singletons. The time point is: patch test 1, 2 weeks after DPC sensitization. Treatment defined: therapeutic diphenylcyclopropenone sensitization with weekly scalp DPC. This specimen was whole blood, taken in connection with sensitization to the hapten diphenylcyclopropenone (DPC). The receptors here all came from a woman in her 50s with alopecia areata. Some clones in this sample may be carry-over from other donors' samples.

This clonotype has a count of ten or more. The V gene is TRBV5-1, the J gene TRBJ1-6, with 8 bases matching TRBD1. The V gene end was trimmed by 5 bases and the J gene end by 4 bases; junction bases not matched to a gene: 5. CDR3 length: 15 residues. The V gene's germline CDR1 is SGHRS and CDR2 YFSETQ. The CDR3 coding sequence is TGCGCCAGCAGTTTGAGGACAGGGTATAATTCACCCCTCCACTTT. This gives the protein CASSLRTGYNSPLHF.

This clonotype was counted at least ten times. V is TRBV10-3 and J is TRBJ1-1; a possible D gene is TRBD1 (5 bases). CDR3 size: 14 residues. V was trimmed by 6 bases and J by 1 base, leaving 12 bases between them. CDR1 is ENHRY, CDR2 SYGVKD, per germline. The CDR3 is CAIRLGTANTEAFF. In DNA form, the CDR3 reads TGTGCCATCAGGTTAGGGACCGCGAACACTGAAGCTTTCTTT.

The chain joins TRBV20-1 to TRBJ2-1; perhaps TRBD1 as D (7 bases). V lost 0 bases, J lost 6 bases, and 21 bases lay in between. Germline V lookup: CDR1 DFQATT, CDR2 SNEGSKA (reference sequence). CDR3 length: 17 amino acids. The CDR3 nucleotides are TGCAGTGCTAGAGATCCCTTTGGAGGGGGCGGTTTCAATGAGCAGTTCTTC. Protein: CSARDPFGGGGFNEQFF.

This clonotype occurred a few times. The chain is built from TRBV5-1 and TRBJ2-3; D is unclear. The V end was cut by 5 bases, the J end by 0 bases, with 13 bases between. This CDR3 has 15 amino acids. Germline assignment: CDR1 SGHRS and CDR2 YFSETQ. CDR3 nucleotide sequence: TGCGCCAGCAGGCCGACCACCCGGAGCACAGATACGCAGTATTTT. Encoded protein: CASRPTTRSTDTQYF.

This clonotype was seen more than once but under ten times. This chain connects TRBV20-1 to TRBJ1-4, with D possibly TRBD1 on 6 matching bases. The V gene lost 7 bases and the J gene lost 1 base, with 10 bases spanning the gap. The CDR3 loop spans 13 amino acids. CDR1 is DFQATT and CDR2 is SNEGSKA in the germline V gene (reference sequence). This CDR3 reads CSVRGVTNEKLFF. In nucleotides, the CDR3 is TGCAGTGTTAGGGGGGTAACTAATGAAAAACTGTTTTTT.

About this clonotype itself: A much larger clone lies one base from this, so it may be a read error. The chain couples TRBV18 to TRBJ1-4; 9 bases match TRBD1. The J segment lost 6 bases and the V segment lost 3 bases, leaving 5 bases of the junction unmatched. The CDR3 runs to 15 residues. Germline values: CDR1 KGHSH, CDR2 LQKENI. The CDR3 DNA reads as TGTGCCAGCTCACCTGGGACAGGGTCTGATGAAAAACTGTTTTTT. It specifies CASSPGTGSDEKLFF.

In its sample, this clonotype was seen many times. CDR3 sequence reads: CSARDSSVGGPPQHF. DNA for the CDR3: TGCAGTGCTAGAGATAGCTCGGTAGGGGGTCCGCCCCAGCATTTT. The genes are TRBV20-1 and TRBJ1-5; the D gene is possibly TRBD1 (6 bases). CDR3 size: 15 residues. V was trimmed by 0 bases and J by 9 bases, leaving 18 bases between them. Germline V gene lookup returns CDR1 DFQATT and CDR2 SNEGSKA (reference sequence).